These 24 T cell receptor beta chains share one sample of origin, sequenced in a study of T cell responses to AZD1222 COVID-19 vaccine. This table comes from immunoSEQ multiplex PCR, and its TCRdb copy is limited to in-frame clones, with some not included. The repertoire consists of some 170,000 clones, with 88% occurring once and the leading ten covering about 4.3%. The specimen comprised peripheral blood, sampled 28 days after the second AZD1222 dose. These receptors were obtained from an adult who received the AZD1222 COVID-19 vaccine.

The chain joins TRBV6-5 to TRBJ1-6, with D unclear. The germline V gene has CDR1 MNHEY and CDR2 SVGAGI. V gave up 7 bases and J gave up 5 bases, with 15 bases separating them. The CDR3 sequence is 15 residues long. CDR3 sequence: CASTRELGDNSPLHF. In DNA form, the CDR3 reads TGTGCCAGCACCCGAGAACTCGGGGATAATTCACCCCTCCACTTT.

V usage is TRBV10-2 and J usage is TRBJ1-6; a weak D match, TRBD1 (5 bases). The CDR3 consists of 13 residues. CDR1 and CDR2 from the germline V gene are WSHSY and SAAADI. The V end was cut by 8 bases, the J end by 10 bases, with 15 bases between. In DNA, the CDR3 is TGCGCCAGCCGGATGCAGGGTAACTCACCCCTCCACTTT. It codes for CASRMQGNSPLHF.

The genes are TRBV2 and TRBJ1-1; D unclear. This CDR3 contains 14 residues. The germline V gene encodes CDR1 SNHLY and CDR2 FYNNEI. Deletions cut 7 bases from V and 0 bases from J, with 12 bases between. CDR3 amino acids: CASKLGRMNTEAFF. Here the CDR3 DNA reads TGTGCCAGCAAGCTGGGCAGAATGAACACTGAAGCTTTCTTT.

This clone has a handful of counts. The chain recombines TRBV14 with TRBJ2-3; D might be TRBD2 (5 bases). V lost 0 bases and J 4 bases, leaving 11 bases between the germline ends. CDR3 size: 15 residues. The germline V gene has CDR1 SGHDN and CDR2 FVKESK. DNA of the CDR3: TGTGCCAGCAGCCAAGATAACCGGCGGGCAGATACGCAGTATTTT. Amino acids: CASSQDNRRADTQYF. Looking up the rest from reference TRBV14 and TRBJ2-3 gives the full variable domain: EAGVTQFPSHSVIEKGQTVTLRCDPISGHDNLYWYRRVMGKEIKFLLHFVKESKQDESGMPNNRFLAERTGGTYSTLKVQPAELEDSGVYFCASSQDNRRADTQYFGPGTRLTVL.

This chain links TRBV6-5 with TRBJ2-3; 7 nucleotides match TRBD2. Germline CDR1 reads MNHEY; CDR2 reads SVGAGI. The CDR3 is 16 residues long. V dropped 4 bases and J dropped 1; count of bases not matched to a gene: 8. The CDR3 spells CASSLLRAGGTDTQYF. In DNA, the CDR3 is TGTGCCAGCAGTTTGTTGAGGGCGGGAGGCACAGATACGCAGTATTTT.

This rearrangement joins TRBV6-5 to TRBJ1-5; D perhaps matches TRBD1 (5 bases). Trimming removed 8 bases at V and 4 bases at J, with 12 bases between. The CDR3 contains 13 residues. The germline CDR1 and CDR2 sequences are MNHEY and SVGAGI. The CDR3 nucleotides are TGTGCCAGCCGCGGGGACGGGAATCAGCCCCAGCATTTT. It is translated as CASRGDGNQPQHF.

This chain uses TRBV7-2 with TRBJ2-1; 10 bases are a match to TRBD2. The germline V gene encodes CDR1 SGHTA and CDR2 FQGNSA. V lost 1 base, J lost 7 bases, and 7 bases stayed unmatched. This CDR3 is built from 16 residues. CDR3 in amino acids: CASSLVPSGGANEQFF. The CDR3 DNA sequence: TGTGCCAGCAGCTTAGTTCCGAGCGGGGGGGCGAATGAGCAGTTCTTC.

In nucleotides, the CDR3 is TGTGCCTGGAGTGCGACTCCTAACTATGGCTACACCTTC. As protein: CAWSATPNYGYTF. V gene TRBV30 combines with J gene TRBJ1-2; D call uncertain. Trimming shortened V by 1 base and J by 0 bases, and 6 bases separated the two germline ends. The germline gives CDR1 GTSNPN, CDR2 SVGIG (reference sequence). The CDR3 is made up of 13 amino acids.

The chain combines TRBV7-8 with TRBJ1-4; D unresolved. With 5 bases removed from V and 7 bases from J, the gap between germline ends came to 29 bases. The CDR3 is 19 residues long. Germline assignment: CDR1 SGHVS and CDR2 FQNEAQ. Here the CDR3 reads CASSKRTVSYGVGSEKLFF. The DNA of the CDR3 is TGTGCCAGCAGCAAACGGACGGTCAGCTACGGGGTTGGGAGTGAAAAACTGTTTTTT.

The chain combines TRBV6-5 with TRBJ1-1; a weak D match, TRBD1 (5 bases). The CDR3 sequence is 14 residues long. Germline lookup yields CDR1 MNHEY and CDR2 SVGAGI. Trimming took off 0 bases at V and 7 bases at J, with 12 bases between the two ends. CDR3 nucleotide sequence: TGTGCCAGCAGTTACTCTCGACGTGACAGTGAAGCTTTCTTT. As protein: CASSYSRRDSEAFF.

The genes are TRBV6-2 or TRBV6-3 and TRBJ1-5; no definite D call. Per the germline V gene, CDR1 is MNHEY and CDR2 is SVGEGT. The CDR3 contains 14 residues. Trimming pared 5 bases from V and 0 bases from J, leaving 8 bases between. The CDR3 DNA follows: TGTGCCAGCAGTGCCTTAAGTAGCAATCAGCCCCAGCATTTT. Translated: CASSALSSNQPQHF.

The chain couples TRBV11-2 to TRBJ1-4, with no clear D. Germline V gene data show CDR1 as SGHAT and CDR2 as FQNNGV. Trimming removed 5 bases at V and 5 bases at J, with 9 bases between. The CDR3 consists of 13 residues. The CDR3 region has the DNA TGTGCCAGCAGCGGAGGATTCAATGAAAAACTGTTTTTT. Translation gives CASSGGFNEKLFF.

The rearrangement links TRBV23-1 to TRBJ1-5; the D is unclear. TRBV23-1 is sorted into the ORF group, with uncertain function. CDR3 length: 14 amino acids. The V and J ends lost 5 bases and 1 base respectively, with 9 bases between them. DNA for the CDR3: TGCGCCAGCAGTTTCACTAGAAGCAATCAGCCCCAGCATTTT. Translation gives CASSFTRSNQPQHF.

The rearrangement uses TRBV18 and TRBJ1-5, with a possible D match to TRBD1 (5 bases). Germline assignment: CDR1 KGHSH and CDR2 LQKENI. This CDR3 has 13 amino acids. V shed 5 bases and J shed 7 bases, with 12 bases lying between them. CDR3 bases: TGTGCCAGCTCATATCTTTGGGACCAGCCCCAGCATTTT. Translating gives CASSYLWDQPQHF.

This rearrangement joins TRBV4-2 to TRBJ1-1; 7 bases align to TRBD1. Germline V gene data show CDR1 as LGHNA and CDR2 as YNFKEQ. The CDR3 contains 14 residues. After removal of 3 bases from V and 3 bases from J, the junction contained 4 bases not matched to a gene. CDR3 coding DNA: TGTGCCAGCAGCCACGACAGGGATGACACTGAAGCTTTCTTT. Its protein product is CASSHDRDDTEAFF.

This sequence joins TRBV6-5 and TRBJ1-6; no clear D gene. This CDR3 region has 15 residues. Germline CDR1 and CDR2: MNHEY and SVGAGI. The V end lost 2 bases, the J end lost 7 bases, and 12 bases lay between the germline ends. The CDR3 protein is CASSYRSSGNSPLHF. DNA of the CDR3: TGTGCCAGCAGTTACCGGTCAAGCGGGAATTCACCCCTCCACTTT.

This clone was found once. The chain couples TRBV18 to TRBJ1-2; D gene ambiguous. The CDR3 runs 13 residues. Germline V gene data show CDR1 as KGHSH and CDR2 as LQKENI. V was trimmed by 2 bases and J by 2 bases, leaving 6 bases between them. In DNA form, the CDR3 reads TGTGCCAGCTCACCAATAGACAACTATGGCTACACCTTC. It encodes CASSPIDNYGYTF.

The chain recombines TRBV30 with TRBJ2-3; D remains unclear. Trimming removed 3 bases from V and 3 bases from J, with 7 bases in between. This CDR3 contains 12 residues. The germline gives CDR1 GTSNPN, CDR2 SVGIG (reference sequence). CDR3 sequence: CAWSEKTDTQYF. The CDR3, as DNA: TGTGCCTGGAGCGAAAAAACAGATACGCAGTATTTT.

The V call is TRBV6-5, the J call TRBJ1-1; weak D call: TRBD1 (5 bases). CDR3 size: 11 residues. Trimming stripped 8 bases from V and 1 base from J, with 5 bases between. The germline V gene encodes CDR1 MNHEY and CDR2 SVGAGI. The DNA of the CDR3 is TGTGCCAGCGGGGGGAACACTGAAGCTTTCTTT. Protein product: CASGGNTEAFF.

This clone was counted only a few times. The chain combines TRBV7-9 with TRBJ2-1, with 7 bases that match TRBD1. The ends lost 1 base at V and 6 bases at J; junction bases unmatched: 6. CDR1 SEHNR and CDR2 FQNEAQ come from the germline V gene (reference sequence). This CDR3 region has 15 residues. This chain's CDR3 is CASSLVQGPFNEQFF. DNA of the CDR3: TGTGCCAGCAGCTTAGTACAGGGGCCCTTCAATGAGCAGTTCTTC.

The V call is TRBV19, the J call TRBJ1-5; D gene uncertain. In germline, CDR1 is LNHDA, CDR2 SQIVND (reference sequence). V lost 6 bases to trimming and J lost 7 bases, with 13 bases between them. The CDR3 length is 13 residues. CDR3 sequence: CASREVAGQPQHF. Written as DNA, the CDR3 is TGTGCCAGTAGGGAAGTTGCGGGCCAGCCCCAGCATTTT.

The chain links TRBV14 to TRBJ2-7; D is ambiguous. There are 12 residues in the CDR3. Trimming took 5 bases from V and 4 from J, leaving 9 bases between them. The V gene's germline CDR1 is SGHDN and CDR2 FVKESK. In nucleotides, the CDR3 is TGTGCCAGCAGCGGGATATCTTACGAGCAGTACTTC. This sequence encodes CASSGISYEQYF.

This clone was seen a few times. The junction shows a germline mismatch at one end, possibly a read error. This chain links TRBV7-7 with TRBJ2-2, with D unclear. Germline V lookup: CDR1 SSHAT, CDR2 FNYEAQ (reference sequence). The CDR3 runs to 18 residues. CDR3 sequence reads: CASSLPPLIGRNTGELFF. In DNA form, the CDR3 reads TGTGCTAGCAGCCTCCCCCCCTTGATAGGGCGGAACACCGGGGAGCTGTTTTTT.

This chain joins TRBV19 and TRBJ1-6; TRBD1 is a possible D gene (5 bases). CDR3 length: 12 residues. V lost 6 bases and J 5 bases, leaving 5 bases between the germline ends. The V gene's germline CDR1 is LNHDA and CDR2 SQIVND (reference sequence). This chain's CDR3 is CASSRDNSPLHF. The CDR3 bases are TGTGCCAGTAGCAGGGATAATTCACCCCTCCACTTT.